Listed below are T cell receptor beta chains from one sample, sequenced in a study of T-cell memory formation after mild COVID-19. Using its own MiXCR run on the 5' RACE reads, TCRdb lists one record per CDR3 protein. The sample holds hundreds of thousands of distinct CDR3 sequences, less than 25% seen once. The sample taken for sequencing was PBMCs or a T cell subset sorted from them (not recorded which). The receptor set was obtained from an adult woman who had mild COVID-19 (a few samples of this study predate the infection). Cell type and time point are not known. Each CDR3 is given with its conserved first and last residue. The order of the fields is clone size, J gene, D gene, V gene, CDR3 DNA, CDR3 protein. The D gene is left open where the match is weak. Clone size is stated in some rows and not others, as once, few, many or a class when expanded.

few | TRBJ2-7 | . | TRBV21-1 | TGTGCCAGCAGCTCCTCGACAGGGACCGAGCAGTACTTC | CASSSSTGTEQYF
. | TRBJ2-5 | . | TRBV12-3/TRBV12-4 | TGTGCCAGCAGAACCGGGACCCAGCAAGAGACCCAGTACTTC | CASRTGTQQETQYF
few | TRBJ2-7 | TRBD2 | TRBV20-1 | TGCAGTGCCGAGACTAGCGGAGTGACCTACGAGCAGTACTTC | CSAETSGVTYEQYF
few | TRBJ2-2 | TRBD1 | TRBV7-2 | TGTGCCAGCAGCTTAGGGACAGGGGGGGCAGGGGAGCTGTTTTTT | CASSLGTGGAGELFF
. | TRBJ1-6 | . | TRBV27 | TGTGCCAGCAGTCTCGTACAAGGGGGTTTTAGCTCCTATAATTCACCCCTCCACTTT | CASSLVQGGFSSYNSPLHF
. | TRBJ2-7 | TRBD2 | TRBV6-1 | TGTGCCAGCAGTGAAGCCCCGGGACTACACTACGAGCAGTACTTC | CASSEAPGLHYEQYF
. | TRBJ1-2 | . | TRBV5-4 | TGTGCCAGCAGCTTAATGACGTCTGACAGCCTCGATGGCTACACCTTC | CASSLMTSDSLDGYTF
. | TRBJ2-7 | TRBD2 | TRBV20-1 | TGCAGTGCTAGAGATCGCGTACTTGGACTAGCAGTACCCGAGCAGTACTTC | CSARDRVLGLAVPEQYF
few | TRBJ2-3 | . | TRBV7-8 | TGTGCCAGCATGGAGACCCCTTTCTCTAGCACAGATACGCAGTATTTT | CASMETPFSSTDTQYF
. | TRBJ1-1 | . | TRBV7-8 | TGTGCCAGCAGCCCAGGCTCCGAGAACACTGAAGCTTTCTTT | CASSPGSENTEAFF
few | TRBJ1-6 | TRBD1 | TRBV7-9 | TGTGCCAGCAGCCGAGGACAGGGATCCTATAATTCACCCCTCCACTTT | CASSRGQGSYNSPLHF
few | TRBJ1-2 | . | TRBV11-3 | TGTGCCAGCAGCCTGCGGGGTGGGGTTAACTATGGCTACACCTTC | CASSLRGGVNYGYTF
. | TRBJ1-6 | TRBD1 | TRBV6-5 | TGTGCCAGCAGTAGAGGGACAGGTTATCATAATTCACCCCTCCACTTT | CASSRGTGYHNSPLHF
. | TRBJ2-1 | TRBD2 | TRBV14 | TGTGCCAGCAGCCATTGGACTAGCTGGAATGAGCAGTTCTTC | CASSHWTSWNEQFF
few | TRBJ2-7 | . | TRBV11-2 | TGTGCCAGCAGCCCCCTAGACTACGAGCAGTACTTC | CASSPLDYEQYF
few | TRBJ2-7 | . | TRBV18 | TGTGCCAGCTCACCACGTCGGGGCGAGCAGTACTTC | CASSPRRGEQYF
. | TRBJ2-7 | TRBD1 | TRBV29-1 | TGCAGCGCTGAGAACCCCGGGACAGGGATTCCTCAGCAGTACTTC | CSAENPGTGIPQQYF
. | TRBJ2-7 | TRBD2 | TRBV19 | TGTGCCAGTAGGCCGACTAGCGGGCACCCCTACGAGCAGTACTTC | CASRPTSGHPYEQYF
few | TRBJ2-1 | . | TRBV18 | TGTGCCAGCTCACCATTTGAGTACAATGAGCAGTTCTTC | CASSPFEYNEQFF
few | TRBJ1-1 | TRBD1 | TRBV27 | TGTGCCAGGTTGGCCCGGGACAGGATTGCTCTGAACACTGAAGCTTTCTTT | CARLARDRIALNTEAFF
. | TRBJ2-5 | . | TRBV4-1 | TGCGCCAGCAGCCCCCAGGAGGGGGAAGAGACCCAGTACTTC | CASSPQEGEETQYF
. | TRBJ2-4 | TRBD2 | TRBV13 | TGTGCCAGCAGCAAGACTAGCGGGGGTTTGGCGTACTTC | CASSKTSGGLAYF